The sequence of this T cell receptor beta chain was determined in a study of cytomegalovirus exposure and HLA in healthy donors. The PCR was carried out with 60 Vbeta primers and 13 Jbeta primers. Only in-frame clones appear in the TCRdb table, and some are missing; sequencing was by immunoSEQ multiplex PCR. Altogether approximately 140,000 clones are present, more than 65% being singletons, with the ten largest covering 2% to 3%. Each donor was nominally healthy when sampled (though unrecorded immune exposures were likely). Per germline, CDR1 LNHDA and CDR2 SQIVND (reference sequence). CDR3 size: 11 residues. To note about this clone: A junction end diverges from the germline sequence, so it may reflect a read error.

The clonotype comes from a man between 45 and 60 years old in good health and CMV-seronegative. Sequencing input: PBMCs. J is TRBJ1-1 and V is TRBV19; D is perhaps TRBD1 (6 bases). Written as DNA, the CDR3 is TGTGCCGGTAGTATGGGGGGGCGGGCTTTCTTT. Translating gives CAGSMGGRAFF. The full variable domain, in which reference TRBV19 and TRBJ1-1 provide the parts outside the CDR3, is DGGITQSPKYLFRKEGQNVTLSCEQNLNHDAMYWYRQDPGQGLRLIYYSQIVNDFQKGDIAEGYSVSREKKESFPLTVTSAQKNPTAFYLCAGSMGGRAFFGQGTRLTVV.